Below, 21 T cell receptor beta chains from the same sample are listed, as sequenced in a study of CD8 T cells in ankylosing spondylitis. MiXCR, run by TCRdb on the 5' RACE reads, gives a single entry per CDR3 protein. The data contain fewer than 750,000 distinct CDR3 sequences, 19% of them singletons. General study findings and limits: Seemingly characteristic of ankylosing spondylitis blood was a TCR beta motif consisting of about 8 highly homologous variants.

Their specific antigens are unknown. Material for sequencing was blood, either unsorted or a sorted T cell fraction (not recorded which). The receptor set was obtained from a male donor with ankylosing spondylitis.

V is TRBV5-1 and J is TRBJ1-2, with D possibly TRBD1 on 6 matching bases. This CDR3 has 13 residues. Per germline, CDR1 SGHRS and CDR2 YFSETQ. The germline V and J ends were trimmed by 4 bases and 7 bases, with 14 bases remaining between them. In DNA form, the CDR3 reads TGCGCCAGCAGCCGTGACAGGTTGGGTGGCTACACCTTC. Translation gives CASSRDRLGGYTF.

The V call is TRBV7-2, the J call TRBJ2-5; D may match TRBD1 or TRBD2 (5 bases each). V lost 3 bases and J 2 bases, leaving 16 bases between the germline ends. Looked up from germline, CDR1 is SGHTA and CDR2 is FQGNSA. The CDR3 is made up of 16 amino acids. CDR3 protein: CASSFMGVIEQETQYF. The CDR3 coding sequence is TGTGCCAGCAGCTTCATGGGGGTAATAGAACAAGAGACCCAGTACTTC.

The chain recombines TRBV3-1 with TRBJ2-7, with D possibly TRBD1 on 5 matching bases. This CDR3 is built from 14 residues. In germline, CDR1 is LGHDT, CDR2 YNNKEL (reference sequence). V was pared by 11 bases and J by 5 bases, with 22 bases between. This CDR3 is CARPHPGRSHEQYF. The CDR3 nucleotides read TGTGCCCGACCCCACCCAGGGCGCTCGCACGAGCAGTACTTC.

The V call is TRBV20-1, the J call TRBJ2-3, with 7 bases lining up with TRBD1. The CDR3 loop spans 16 amino acids. The V and J ends lost 6 bases and 3 bases, in that order; junction bases with no gene match: 15. Germline values: CDR1 DFQATT, CDR2 SNEGSKA (reference sequence). CDR3 sequence: CSAPREGAGRTDTQYF. The CDR3 nucleotides read TGCAGTGCCCCACGCGAGGGGGCAGGTCGAACAGATACGCAGTATTTT.

This clonotype came up a few times. This rearrangement joins TRBV10-3 to TRBJ2-4; 8 bases match TRBD1. V was clipped by 2 bases and J by 4 bases; unmatched bases: 4. This CDR3 contains 15 residues. CDR1 is ENHRY, CDR2 SYGVKD, per germline. The CDR3 loop is CAISEAGGAKNIQYF. In DNA form, the CDR3 reads TGTGCCATCAGTGAGGCAGGGGGCGCAAAAAACATTCAGTACTTC.

The chain has TRBV6-5 and TRBJ2-5, with D uncertain. The ends were cut back, 1 base at V and 5 bases at J, with 17 bases in the middle. The CDR3 spans 16 residues. CDR1 is MNHEY, CDR2 SVGAGI, per germline. CDR3 DNA: TGTGCCAGCAGTTACTTTACCCCAATAAATGGGGAGACCCAGTACTTC. Translated: CASSYFTPINGETQYF.

This clonotype came up a few times. This CDR3 is CASSSDRRDYEQYF. The DNA of the CDR3 is TGCGCCAGCAGCTCGGACAGGAGAGACTACGAGCAGTACTTC. V is TRBV5-1 and J is TRBJ2-7, with 7 bases that match TRBD1. J was trimmed by 3 bases and V by 3 bases; bases with no gene match: 6. Germline lookup yields CDR1 SGHRS and CDR2 YFSETQ. The CDR3 has 14 amino acids.

The chain links TRBV20-1 to TRBJ2-3; 10 bases agree with TRBD2. In germline, CDR1 is DFQATT, CDR2 SNEGSKA (reference sequence). The J segment lost 2 bases and the V segment lost 3 bases, leaving 5 bases of the junction unmatched. CDR3 length: 15 amino acids. This CDR3 reads CSASPSGRATDTQYF. The CDR3 DNA follows: TGCAGTGCTAGTCCCAGCGGGAGGGCCACAGATACGCAGTATTTT.

The V call is TRBV2, the J call TRBJ2-4; 8 bases agree with TRBD1. V lost 2 bases to trimming and J lost 0 bases; unmatched junction nucleotides: 9. This CDR3 is 18 amino acids long. The germline V gene encodes CDR1 SNHLY and CDR2 FYNNEI. CDR3 region: CASSERAGGIQAKNIQYF. The CDR3 bases are TGTGCCAGCAGTGAAAGGGCAGGGGGCATTCAAGCCAAAAACATTCAGTACTTC.

Only a few counts were recorded for this clonotype. V usage is TRBV27 and J usage is TRBJ2-4; 7 bases fit TRBD2. CDR3 length equals 14 residues. The V segment lost 6 bases and the J segment 0 bases; nucleotides outside the gene matches: 2. Germline V gene data show CDR1 as MNHEY and CDR2 as SMNVEV (reference sequence). Here the CDR3 reads CASRKREAKNIQYF. As DNA, the CDR3 is TGTGCCAGCAGGAAGCGGGAAGCCAAAAACATTCAGTACTTC.

Here the CDR3 DNA reads TGTGCCTGGAATACAGGGTTATACGAGCAGTACTTC. Translation: CAWNTGLYEQYF. The chain is built from TRBV30 and TRBJ2-7, with TRBD1 as a possible D gene (6 bases). Trimming took off 4 bases at V and 4 bases at J, with 11 bases between the two ends. Per the germline V gene, CDR1 is GTSNPN and CDR2 is SVGIG (reference sequence). This CDR3 has 12 residues.

The DNA for the CDR3 is TGTGCCAGCAGCCAATCGGCCGGATCCTACGAGCAGTACTTC. It translates to CASSQSAGSYEQYF. This rearrangement joins TRBV16 to TRBJ2-7; D gene unclear. The CDR3 spans 14 residues. Trimming removed 0 bases at V and 1 base at J, with 7 bases between. Germline loops: CDR1 KGHSY, CDR2 FQNENV.

This clonotype was counted between two and nine times. The chain recombines TRBV5-1 with TRBJ2-7, with 9 bases that match TRBD1. V was clipped by 5 bases and J by 1 base; unmatched bases: 10. CDR3 length equals 16 residues. The germline gives CDR1 SGHRS, CDR2 YFSETQ. The CDR3 region has the DNA TGCGCCAGCAGTTCAGGACAGGGGACGGGTTCCTACGAGCAGTACTTC. As protein: CASSSGQGTGSYEQYF.

The genes are TRBV4-2 and TRBJ2-3, with D hard to call. Germline lookup yields CDR1 LGHNA and CDR2 YNFKEQ. The CDR3 sequence is 16 residues long. V lost 0 bases and J lost 3, with 13 bases in between. In nucleotides, the CDR3 is TGTGCCAGCAGCCAAGACATGCCTGGAGAAACAGATACGCAGTATTTT. Its protein product is CASSQDMPGETDTQYF.

This clonotype was detected only a few times. J is TRBJ1-5 and V is TRBV9, with D perhaps TRBD1 (6 bases). The length of the CDR3 is 14 residues. Trimming stripped 3 bases from V and 5 bases from J, with 12 bases between. The germline V gene encodes CDR1 SGDLS and CDR2 YYNGEE. Here the CDR3 reads CASSEGTSYQPQHF. The CDR3 bases are TGTGCCAGCAGCGAGGGGACAAGCTATCAGCCCCAGCATTTT.

The table lists this clonotype with a few counts. The rearrangement uses TRBV12-3 or TRBV12-4 and TRBJ1-1, with 7 positions matching TRBD1. There are 14 residues in the CDR3. The junction had 9 bases not matched to a gene; V was cut back by 4 bases and J by 7 bases. The CDR3 DNA sequence: TGTGCCAGCAGTTGGGGACAGCGAACCGATGAAGCTTTCTTT. Its translation is CASSWGQRTDEAFF.

V gene TRBV6-1 combines with J gene TRBJ1-1; D unclear. This CDR3 region has 14 residues. Looked up from germline, CDR1 is MNHNS and CDR2 is SASEGT. Trimming left V 1 base short and J 0 bases short, with 6 bases between. CDR3 sequence reads: CASSEVGMNTEAFF. The CDR3 bases are TGTGCCAGCAGTGAAGTGGGGATGAACACTGAAGCTTTCTTT.

This clonotype was detected only a few times. This chain links TRBV7-2 with TRBJ2-1; 12 bases map to TRBD2. This CDR3 has 17 amino acids. With 1 base clipped from V and 7 bases from J, the junction kept 8 bases outside the gene matches. Per the germline V gene, CDR1 is SGHTA and CDR2 is FQGNSA. The chain's CDR3 is CASSLGLAGGLANEQFF. The CDR3 coding sequence is TGTGCCAGCAGCTTAGGCCTAGCGGGGGGGCTTGCAAATGAGCAGTTCTTC. The full variable domain, with the rest looked up from reference TRBV7-2 and TRBJ2-1, is GAGVSQSPSNKVTEKGKDVELRCDPISGHTALYWYRQSLGQGLEFLIYFQGNSAPDKSGLPSDRFSAERTGGSVSTLTIQRTQQEDSAVYLCASSLGLAGGLANEQFFGPGTRLTVL.

This chain connects TRBV20-1 to TRBJ2-1; D remains ambiguous. Trimming shortened V by 1 base and J by 0 bases, and 7 bases separated the two germline ends. Germline loops: CDR1 DFQATT, CDR2 SNEGSKA (reference sequence). The CDR3 length is 14 residues. The CDR3 protein is CSARVAYSYNEQFF. CDR3 nucleotides: TGCAGTGCTAGAGTAGCTTACTCCTACAATGAGCAGTTCTTC.

V usage is TRBV16 and J usage is TRBJ1-4, with D possibly being TRBD1 (5 bases). The CDR3 is 15 amino acids. Germline loops: CDR1 KGHSY, CDR2 FQNENV. V lost 0 bases, J lost 4 bases, and 9 bases lay in between. CDR3 nucleotide sequence: TGTGCCAGCAGCCAATCGCGGCAGGGTAATGAAAAACTGTTTTTT. Its translation is CASSQSRQGNEKLFF.

This clonotype has just a few counts. The gene calls are TRBV12-3 or TRBV12-4 and TRBJ1-2; the D gene is possibly TRBD1 (6 bases). This CDR3 spans 13 amino acids. Trimming took 6 bases from V and 7 from J, leaving 15 bases between them. The chain's CDR3 is CASSRTEGAGYTF. CDR3 sequence (DNA): TGTGCCAGCAGCAGGACAGAGGGTGCTGGCTACACCTTC.